This T cell receptor beta chain was identified during a study of PD-1 blockade in classical Hodgkin lymphoma. Study-level background: Intravenous infusions of nivolumab 3 mg/kg reached patients every 2 weeks.

CDR1 is SNHLY, CDR2 FYNNEI, per germline. V dropped 6 bases and J dropped 7; count of bases not matched to a gene: 13. This CDR3 has 16 amino acids. TCRdb's table, derived via immunoSEQ multiplex PCR, lists solely in-frame clones and lacks some. Seen here are 80,000 to 95,000 clones, nearly 85% observed once, and the top ten hold 15% to 20%. The sample's time point: cycle 4 day 1 (C4D1), after more than five weeks of nivolumab. After autologous stem cell transplantation all patients relapsed, and prior brentuximab vedotin exposure differed between cohorts. This receptor was taken from a human donor with classical Hodgkin lymphoma. The input for sequencing was peripheral blood mononuclear cells (PBMCs), taken before the fourth cycle of nivolumab. The chain couples TRBV2 to TRBJ2-1; TRBD2 matches at 9 bases. CDR3 protein: CASRVVAGESGNEQFF. The CDR3 DNA reads as TGTGCCAGCAGAGTTGTAGCGGGAGAATCGGGGAATGAGCAGTTCTTC.